Listed here are 24 T cell receptor beta chains from one sample, sequenced in a study of cytomegalovirus exposure and HLA in healthy donors. Use of 60 Vbeta and 13 Jbeta primers characterized the PCR. Profiling relied on immunoSEQ multiplex PCR, and the TCRdb table lists in-frame clones only, not all of them. This table has 100,000 to 150,000 clones, over 80% appearing once. The sequenced material came from PBMCs. These receptors were taken from a man younger than 35 in good health and CMV-seropositive.

The table lists this clone with a few counts. The chain carries TRBV28 and TRBJ1-2; no definite D call. The length of the CDR3 is 14 residues. Trimming removed 5 bases at V and 2 bases at J, with 12 bases between. The germline V gene has CDR1 MDHEN and CDR2 SYDVKM. The CDR3 nucleotides are TGTGCCAGCAGTCCTCCGACGCGGAACTATGGCTACACCTTC. This sequence encodes CASSPPTRNYGYTF.

V usage is TRBV13 and J usage is TRBJ2-3; D possibly corresponds to TRBD1 (6 bases). Between the trimmed V and J ends, which lost 4 bases and 1 base, there was a span of 6 bases. The germline CDR1 and CDR2 sequences are PRHDT and FYEKMQ (reference sequence). The CDR3 length is 13 residues. This CDR3 is CASSWTGTDTQYF. CDR3 in DNA: TGTGCCAGCAGCTGGACAGGCACAGATACGCAGTATTTT. Complete variable domain (other parts from reference TRBV13 and TRBJ2-3): AAGVIQSPRHLIKEKRETATLKCYPIPRHDTVYWYQQGPGQDPQFLISFYEKMQSDKGSIPDRFSAQQFSDYHSELNMSSLELGDSALYFCASSWTGTDTQYFGPGTRLTVL.

The rearrangement links TRBV30 to TRBJ2-3; TRBD2 aligns across 10 bases. The CDR3 covers 14 residues. J was trimmed by 3 bases and V by 5 bases; bases with no gene match: 5. CDR1 GTSNPN and CDR2 SVGIG come from the germline V gene (reference sequence). In DNA form, the CDR3 reads TGTGCCTGGGGTATAGCGGGGGGTACAGATACGCAGTATTTT. Residues: CAWGIAGGTDTQYF.

This chain joins TRBV13 and TRBJ1-1; maybe TRBD1 (5 bases). The germline V gene has CDR1 PRHDT and CDR2 FYEKMQ (reference sequence). The CDR3 contains 15 residues. Trimming took 6 bases from V and 3 from J, leaving 17 bases between them. The CDR3 region is CASSSTQGPYTEAFF. The CDR3 nucleotides are TGTGCCAGCAGTAGTACCCAGGGTCCCTACACTGAAGCTTTCTTT. Variable domain in full (rest from reference TRBV13 and TRBJ1-1): AAGVIQSPRHLIKEKRETATLKCYPIPRHDTVYWYQQGPGQDPQFLISFYEKMQSDKGSIPDRFSAQQFSDYHSELNMSSLELGDSALYFCASSSTQGPYTEAFFGQGTRLTVV.

The chain has TRBV7-2 and TRBJ1-3; D remains ambiguous. The CDR3 spans 16 residues. The germline gives CDR1 SGHTA, CDR2 FQGNSA. The ends were cut back, 5 bases at V and 0 bases at J, with 14 bases in the middle. As DNA, the CDR3 is TGTGCCAGCAGCCCAGTACAGCAATACTCTGGAAACACCATATATTTT. Translated: CASSPVQQYSGNTIYF.

V is TRBV7-8 and J is TRBJ1-5; the D is unclear. CDR3 length equals 16 residues. Germline assignment: CDR1 SGHVS and CDR2 FQNEAQ. The V and J ends lost 3 bases and 0 bases respectively, with 12 bases between them. The CDR3 sequence: CASSFREGYSNQPQHF. The CDR3 coding sequence is TGTGCCAGCAGCTTCCGGGAGGGTTATAGCAATCAGCCCCAGCATTTT.

This clone showed up just once. The V and J genes are TRBV2 and TRBJ2-3; 8 nucleotides line up with TRBD2. The CDR3 has 15 amino acids. Unmatched junction bases numbered 5, after V lost 6 bases and J lost 0 bases. The germline V gene encodes CDR1 SNHLY and CDR2 FYNNEI. CDR3 sequence reads: CASRGERGSTDTQYF. CDR3 nucleotides: TGTGCCAGCAGAGGTGAGCGGGGGAGCACAGATACGCAGTATTTT.

The chain uses TRBV27 and TRBJ2-1, with TRBD2 matching 10 bases. Germline trimming cut 4 bases from V and 12 bases from J; bases unmatched to any gene: 18. Germline CDR1 MNHEY, CDR2 SMNVEV (reference sequence). This CDR3 contains 17 residues. The CDR3: CASSWASGGRQRGRQFF. The CDR3 DNA is TGTGCCAGCAGTTGGGCTAGCGGGGGCCGTCAGCGAGGGCGGCAGTTCTTC.

J is TRBJ1-2 and V is TRBV5-4, with no clear D. The length of the CDR3 is 13 residues. The V end lost 6 bases, the J end lost 0 bases, and 9 bases lay between the germline ends. Germline V lookup: CDR1 SGHNT, CDR2 YYREEE (reference sequence). Written as DNA, the CDR3 is TGTGCCAGCAACGTGGCAGCTAACTATGGCTACACCTTC. Protein product: CASNVAANYGYTF.

This chain links TRBV11-2 with TRBJ2-5, with 9 bases identical to TRBD2. V lost 3 bases and J lost 5; bases outside the gene matches: 4. Germline CDR1 and CDR2: SGHAT and FQNNGV. The CDR3 runs to 14 residues. The CDR3 DNA is TGTGCCAGCAGCTTTGCGGGGGGGCGGGAGACCCAGTACTTC. Translated, it gives CASSFAGGRETQYF.

This chain connects TRBV10-3 to TRBJ1-6; 9 bases align to TRBD1. The CDR3 sequence is 14 residues long. The J segment lost 7 bases and the V segment lost 6 bases, leaving 4 bases of the junction unmatched. Germline V gives CDR1 ENHRY, CDR2 SYGVKD. The DNA for the CDR3 is TGTGCCATCAGCCTGGACAGGGGCAATTCACCCCTCCACTTT. Encoded protein: CAISLDRGNSPLHF.

The J gene is TRBJ2-3, the V gene TRBV5-6; 9 nucleotides line up with TRBD1. The J segment lost 4 bases and the V segment lost 4 bases, leaving 1 base of the junction unmatched. This CDR3 has 13 residues. The germline CDR1 and CDR2 sequences are SGHDT and YYEEEE. CDR3 residues: CASSRQGADTQYF. CDR3 DNA sequence: TGTGCCAGCAGCCGACAGGGGGCAGATACGCAGTATTTT.

V is TRBV25-1 and J is TRBJ2-2; tentatively, D is TRBD2 (5 bases). CDR3 size: 16 residues. The V and J ends lost 1 base and 5 bases respectively, with 14 bases between them. Germline V gene lookup returns CDR1 MGHDK and CDR2 SYGVNS. CDR3 DNA: TGTGCCAGCAGTGAATCGGCCATGGGAGAAACCGGGGAGCTGTTTTTT. Its translation: CASSESAMGETGELFF.

This clone was recorded a few times. The genes are TRBV15 and TRBJ1-1; 8 nucleotides match TRBD1. V trimming: 5 bases; J trimming: 5 bases; junction bases outside the gene matches: 7. CDR3 length: 14 amino acids. Germline values: CDR1 LNHNV, CDR2 YYDKDF (reference sequence). This CDR3 is CATSQGARRTEAFF. The CDR3 nucleotides read TGTGCCACCAGCCAGGGGGCGCGAAGAACTGAAGCTTTCTTT.

The genes are TRBV6-1 and TRBJ1-1, with 9 bases that match TRBD1. From germline, CDR1 is MNHNS and CDR2 SASEGT. The V and J ends lost 6 bases and 4 bases, in that order; junction bases with no gene match: 3. This CDR3 comprises 13 residues. The CDR3 here is CASSNRGLTEAFF. The CDR3 DNA reads as TGTGCCAGCAGCAACAGGGGGCTCACTGAAGCTTTCTTT.

This chain uses TRBV19 with TRBJ1-1, with D maybe TRBD1 (6 bases). Trimming took off 3 bases at V and 4 bases at J, with 12 bases between the two ends. The CDR3 contains 14 residues. CDR1 is LNHDA and CDR2 is SQIVND in the germline V gene (reference sequence). In DNA form, the CDR3 reads TGTGCCAGTAGTATCGGGGGGGCCGTCACTGAAGCTTTCTTT. Its translation: CASSIGGAVTEAFF.

CDR3 protein: CASSSPADYYGYTF. In nucleotides, the CDR3 is TGTGCCAGTAGTTCCCCCGCAGATTACTATGGCTACACCTTC. The rearrangement links TRBV19 to TRBJ1-2, with D uncertain. The germline gives CDR1 LNHDA, CDR2 SQIVND (reference sequence). This CDR3 has 14 residues. Deletions cut 5 bases from V and 3 bases from J, with 13 bases between.

This clone appeared a few times. This chain links TRBV30 with TRBJ1-1; tentatively, D is TRBD1 (6 bases). Germline loops: CDR1 GTSNPN, CDR2 SVGIG (reference sequence). V was clipped by 0 bases and J by 8 bases, with 13 bases between them. CDR3 size: 13 residues. In DNA, the CDR3 is TGTGCCTGGAGTGTACGATTTGGGGGCGAAGCTTTCTTT. Amino acids: CAWSVRFGGEAFF. The entire variable domain, with the rest obtained from reference TRBV30 and TRBJ1-1, is as follows: SQTIHQWPATLVQPVGSPLSLECTVEGTSNPNLYWYRQAAGRGLQLLFYSVGIGQISSEVPQNLSASRPQDRQFILSSKKLLLSDSGFYLCAWSVRFGGEAFFGQGTRLTVV.

The chain links TRBV7-9 to TRBJ1-1, with TRBD1 matching over 7 bases. From germline, CDR1 is SEHNR and CDR2 FQNEAQ (reference sequence). J was trimmed by 6 bases and V by 4 bases; bases with no gene match: 2. This CDR3 comprises 12 residues. The CDR3 is CASSSGTAEAFF. In DNA, the CDR3 is TGTGCCAGCAGCTCCGGGACAGCTGAAGCTTTCTTT.

This chain joins TRBV14 and TRBJ2-1; a possible D gene is TRBD2 (6 bases). The CDR3 loop spans 13 amino acids. Germline assignment: CDR1 SGHDN and CDR2 FVKESK. V was pared by 2 bases and J by 6 bases, with 8 bases between. This CDR3 reads CASSQLGGNEQFF. The CDR3 DNA follows: TGTGCCAGCAGCCAATTGGGGGGCAATGAGCAGTTCTTC.

V and J are TRBV29-1 and TRBJ2-7; 7 bases fit TRBD1. CDR3 length: 13 residues. Germline V gene lookup returns CDR1 SQVTM and CDR2 ANQGSEA. Unmatched junction bases numbered 8, after V lost 3 bases and J lost 6 bases. The CDR3 is CSVDGLGQAEQYF. CDR3 DNA: TGCAGCGTTGATGGGCTAGGACAGGCCGAGCAGTACTTC.

V gene TRBV5-1 combines with J gene TRBJ2-6; TRBD1 matches 8 bases. Germline V gene sequence: CDR1 SGHRS, CDR2 YFSETQ. The V gene end was trimmed by 3 bases and the J gene end by 0 bases; junction bases not matched to a gene: 5. The CDR3 is 17 residues long. CDR3 loop: CASSWTGLGSGANVLTF. In DNA, the CDR3 is TGCGCCAGCAGCTGGACAGGGCTGGGCTCTGGGGCCAACGTCCTGACTTTC.

The chain joins TRBV4-1 to TRBJ1-4; 7 nucleotides align to TRBD1. This CDR3 is built from 16 residues. J was trimmed by 8 bases and V by 0 bases; bases with no gene match: 9. Looked up from germline, CDR1 is MGHRA and CDR2 is YSYEKL. The CDR3 nucleotides are TGCGCCAGCAGCCAAGAAGGGGGCAGGGACCGAGAAAAACTGTTTTTT. Its translation: CASSQEGGRDREKLFF.

This rearrangement joins TRBV6-4 to TRBJ2-3, with 12 bases fitting TRBD1. Germline CDR1 and CDR2: MRHNA and SNTAGT. J gave up 4 bases and V 3 bases, and 5 bases lay outside the gene matches. The CDR3 spans 16 residues. The CDR3 sequence: CASSDEGTGGADTQYF. CDR3 bases: TGTGCCAGCAGTGATGAGGGGACAGGGGGCGCAGATACGCAGTATTTT.